This entry is about one TCR beta chain. Seattle researchers signed up patients amid active infection and tracked them longitudinally. The data were obtained in a study of blood T cell repertoires in COVID-19. Some clones are missing from TCRdb's copy, which holds only in-frame ones; the method was immunoSEQ multiplex PCR. The table has around 200,000 clones, 84% seen once. Sample: peripheral blood. The receptor was isolated from a woman aged 65 to 85 with COVID-19, enrolled during active disease.

The CDR3 DNA sequence: TGTGCCAGCAGGCAGGGGGATGTAGGTTCACCCCTCCACTTT. Encoded protein: CASRQGDVGSPLHF. The rearrangement uses TRBV6-5 and TRBJ1-6, with 7 bases fitting TRBD1. The germline CDR1 and CDR2 sequences are MNHEY and SVGAGI. The CDR3 spans 14 residues. Trimming removed 6 bases from V and 9 bases from J; junction bases left unmatched: 8.